This TCR beta chain was obtained from a study of CD8+CD57+ T cells in acquired aplastic anemia. Looking at the study overall: Sorted CD4+ and CD8+ cells gave a mean 3.2 ug DNA, range roughly 0.2 to 27.4 ug. Healthy donor CD4+ samples were sequenced to a depth that averaged around 9.9 million reads. Study results and limitations: Overlap between patients and controls comprised 25 to 30 CD8+ CDR3 sequences.

Researchers used genomic DNA as the template to profile TCR beta VDJ and CDR3. In TCRdb, the reads were re-called with MiXCR into one record per CDR3 protein. The table has roughly 80,000 distinct CDR3 sequences, about half seen once. In this sample, this clonotype turned up a few times. Its matching antigen is unknown. Source material: sorted CD4+, CD8+, or CD8+CD57+ T cells (not recorded which) from PBMCs. The clonotype was recovered from a human donor in good health, serving as a control.

CDR3 nucleotides: TGTGCCAGCAGTGCGGGCCTTGGGACTGCTGAAGCTTTCTTT. Encoded protein: CASSAGLGTAEAFF. The rearrangement joins TRBV27 to TRBJ1-1, with a possible D match to TRBD1 (5 bases). CDR3 length: 14 residues. The germline CDR1 and CDR2 sequences are MNHEY and SMNVEV (reference sequence). Trimming removed 5 bases from V and 6 bases from J, with 16 bases in between.